The source of this TCR beta chain is a study of cytomegalovirus exposure and HLA in healthy donors. Primers: 60 Vbeta forward and 13 Jbeta reverse. Using immunoSEQ multiplex PCR, the repertoire was profiled, and TCRdb retains in-frame clones only, with some absent. This table holds 85,000 to 120,000 clones, roughly 77% found once. The CDR3 is made up of 15 amino acids. Germline-derived CDR1 and CDR2 are SGHRS and YFSETQ. Trimming removed 0 bases from V and 10 bases from J, with 14 bases in between. The clonotype was recovered from a middle-aged man in good health and CMV-seronegative. What was sequenced was PBMCs. This rearrangement joins TRBV5-1 to TRBJ1-6, with a tentative D call TRBD1 (5 bases). CDR3 region: CASSLEGTGGSPLHF. For the CDR3, the DNA is TGCGCCAGCAGCTTGGAAGGGACTGGCGGATCACCCCTCCACTTT.